The 20 T cell receptor beta chains below come from one sample, sequenced in a study of blood T cells in healthy people across ages. The use of a sample-barcoded 5' primer and a J-beta primer mix characterized a second PCR of roughly 7 to 11 cycles. TCRdb passed the 5' RACE reads through MiXCR, listing each CDR3 protein once. Altogether just over 1 million distinct CDR3 sequences are present, around 43% being singletons, with the ten largest covering over 15%. The sample taken for sequencing was blood. These receptors were taken from a woman aged 55-70 years in good health.

This clonotype has just one count. One junction end disagrees with the germline gene, perhaps due to a read error. This chain joins TRBV10-3 and TRBJ2-7; D possibly matches TRBD1 or TRBD2 (5 bases each). CDR3 length equals 13 residues. Germline V lookup: CDR1 ENHRY, CDR2 SYGVKD. DNA of the CDR3: TGTGTCATCAGTGCAGGGACCTTCTACGAGCAGTACTTC. Translated: CVISAGTFYEQYF.

This clonotype was seen a few times. The V gene is TRBV4-2, the J gene TRBJ1-4; D not certain. Germline CDR1 LGHNA, CDR2 YNFKEQ. The CDR3 is 16 amino acids. The germline V and J ends were trimmed by 7 bases and 5 bases, with 20 bases remaining between them. The DNA for the CDR3 is TGTGCCAGCACCCTTAGTCTGGGAGGGTTAAATGAAAAACTGTTTTTT. This translates into CASTLSLGGLNEKLFF.

Turning to this clonotype: One junction end does not reproduce the germline sequence, and a read error may be involved. V is TRBV20-1 and J is TRBJ2-1; D is perhaps TRBD2 (5 bases). The closer fit of TRBJ2-7 to the DNA end suggests the J call may be wrong. CDR1 is DFQATT and CDR2 is SNEGSKA in the germline V gene (reference sequence). The CDR3 has 14 residues. The CDR3 DNA reads as TGCAGTGCGAGAGAGGGAAGCTCCTACAATGAGCAGTACTTC. It encodes CSAREGSSYNEQYF.

The CDR3 DNA sequence: TGTGCCTGGAGTTTCGACTGGGCCTCCTACAATGAGCAGTTCTTC. Translation gives CAWSFDWASYNEQFF. The J gene is TRBJ2-1, the V gene TRBV30, with D uncertain. CDR3 size: 15 residues. Germline V gives CDR1 GTSNPN, CDR2 SVGIG (reference sequence). Trimming removed 2 bases from V and 0 bases from J, with 11 bases in between.

This clonotype was picked up a small number of times. V usage is TRBV11-1 and J usage is TRBJ1-1; TRBD1 agrees at 10 bases. The CDR3 totals 18 residues. V trimming: 5 bases; J trimming: 4 bases; junction bases outside the gene matches: 16. The germline V gene encodes CDR1 SGHAT and CDR2 FQDESV (reference sequence). CDR3 DNA: TGTGCCAGCAGCCCTAGGGTGATGACAGGGGGCAGGGGCACTGAAGCTTTCTTT. Translation: CASSPRVMTGGRGTEAFF.

The table lists this clonotype with a few counts. The chain uses TRBV20-1 and TRBJ1-2; possible D gene TRBD1, 5 bases. The CDR3 contains 12 residues. The germline V gene encodes CDR1 DFQATT and CDR2 SNEGSKA (reference sequence). The V and J ends lost 3 bases and 4 bases respectively, with 9 bases between them. CDR3 region: CSASDDSYGYTF. The CDR3 nucleotides read TGCAGTGCTAGTGACGACAGCTATGGCTACACCTTC.

The gene calls are TRBV3-1 and TRBJ1-1; D unclear. Trimming removed 0 bases from V and 5 bases from J, with 10 bases in between. The CDR3 covers 14 residues. CDR1 LGHDT and CDR2 YNNKEL come from the germline V gene (reference sequence). In DNA form, the CDR3 reads TGTGCCAGCAGCCAAGATGCGGGAAGGACTGAAGCTTTCTTT. Translation: CASSQDAGRTEAFF.

The table lists this clonotype with a few counts. The CDR3 protein is CASSFRGDRVSYEQYF. The CDR3 region has the DNA TGCGCCAGCAGCTTTAGAGGGGACAGGGTATCCTACGAGCAGTACTTC. The chain carries TRBV5-1 and TRBJ2-7; 9 positions agree with TRBD1. The CDR3 length is 16 residues. The trim removed 2 bases at V and 1 base at J, leaving 7 bases unmatched. Germline V gives CDR1 SGHRS, CDR2 YFSETQ.

This sequence joins TRBV13 and TRBJ2-1; D call uncertain. The CDR3 has 15 amino acids. V was shortened by 2 bases and J by 4 bases, with 12 bases between the two germline ends. Germline lookup yields CDR1 PRHDT and CDR2 FYEKMQ (reference sequence). CDR3 sequence (DNA): TGTGCCAGCAGCTTATTCTCACACCCGTACAATGAGCAGTTCTTC. Translating gives CASSLFSHPYNEQFF. The complete variable domain, with remaining parts taken from reference TRBV13 and TRBJ2-1, reads AAGVIQSPRHLIKEKRETATLKCYPIPRHDTVYWYQQGPGQDPQFLISFYEKMQSDKGSIPDRFSAQQFSDYHSELNMSSLELGDSALYFCASSLFSHPYNEQFFGPGTRLTVL.

A few counts support this clonotype. The CDR3 DNA reads as TGTGCCAGCTCACCGGAGGGAGAAAAACTGTTTTTT. Its translation is CASSPEGEKLFF. J is TRBJ1-4 and V is TRBV18; no definite D call. Germline V gene data show CDR1 as KGHSH and CDR2 as LQKENI. V gave up 3 bases and J gave up 8 bases, with 7 bases separating them. The CDR3 has 12 amino acids.

This clonotype was detected only a few times. This chain connects TRBV5-1 to TRBJ2-5; 9 positions match TRBD2. The CDR3 is 16 amino acids. The J segment lost 4 bases and the V segment lost 4 bases, leaving 11 bases of the junction unmatched. Germline CDR1 is SGHRS and CDR2 is YFSETQ. DNA of the CDR3: TGCGCCAGCAGCCTTGGACTAGCGCTAATCCGAGAGACCCAGTACTTC. Its translation: CASSLGLALIRETQYF.

The V and J genes are TRBV20-1 and TRBJ2-3, with TRBD2 matching 8 bases. J lost 6 bases, V lost 4 bases, and 6 bases had no gene match. Germline V CDR1 and CDR2: DFQATT, SNEGSKA (reference sequence). There are 13 residues in the CDR3. CDR3 nucleotides: TGCAGTGCTACCAGCGGGAGAGAGGATACGCAGTATTTT. Protein: CSATSGREDTQYF.

The V and J genes are TRBV6-4 and TRBJ2-2; D may be TRBD1 or TRBD2 (5 bases each). Trimming removed 6 bases at V and 4 bases at J, with 12 bases between. The CDR3 contains 14 residues. Germline V CDR1 and CDR2: MRHNA, SNTAGT. CDR3 in amino acids: CASSPDGATGELFF. The CDR3 nucleotides are TGTGCCAGCAGCCCTGACGGGGCCACCGGGGAGCTGTTTTTT.

The chain combines TRBV21-1 with TRBJ1-2; TRBD1 is the table's D call and was not checked against the DNA. TRBV21-1 is an annotated pseudogene. CDR3 size: 19 residues. In nucleotides, the CDR3 is TGTGCCAGCAGCAAAGCAGGCTGGGGGTTGGGGGGTCTGTGGTATGGCTACACCTTC. Amino acids: CASSKAGWGLGGLWYGYTF.

V and J are TRBV27 and TRBJ2-5; TRBD2 agrees at 10 bases. The CDR3 length is 14 residues. V lost 5 bases, J lost 11 bases, and 11 bases stayed unmatched. Germline lookup yields CDR1 MNHEY and CDR2 SMNVEV (reference sequence). This CDR3 is CASSPGLANTVQYF. The CDR3 DNA reads as TGTGCCAGCAGTCCGGGACTAGCGAATACGGTGCAGTACTTC.

The chain combines TRBV25-1 with TRBJ2-3; 7 bases align to TRBD2. CDR1 and CDR2 from the germline V gene are MGHDK and SYGVNS. The CDR3 runs 18 residues. Trimming at V came to 0 bases and at J to 0 bases, leaving 9 bases not matched to a gene. The CDR3 DNA follows: TGTGCCAGCAGTGAATATAGCCGGGCGGGAGCTAGCACAGATACGCAGTATTTT. It encodes CASSEYSRAGASTDTQYF. Full variable domain (missing parts from reference TRBV25-1 and TRBJ2-3): EADIYQTPRYLVIGTGKKITLECSQTMGHDKMYWYQQDPGMELHLIHYSYGVNSTEKGDLSSESTVSRIRTEHFPLTLESARPSHTSQYLCASSEYSRAGASTDTQYFGPGTRLTVL.

This clonotype was counted between two and nine times. The chain combines TRBV12-3 or TRBV12-4 with TRBJ2-7; D gene uncertain. The length of the CDR3 is 13 residues. The V end was cut by 2 bases, the J end by 3 bases, with 8 bases between. Here the CDR3 reads CASSLNPVYEQYF. CDR3 DNA sequence: TGTGCCAGCAGTTTAAATCCCGTCTACGAGCAGTACTTC.

About this clonotype itself: The junction departs from the called germline gene at one end, perhaps through a read error. The chain links TRBV7-2 to TRBJ2-1; 8 bases align to TRBD2. The CDR3 spans 15 residues. Germline-derived CDR1 and CDR2 are SGHTA and FQGNSA. CDR3 nucleotides: TGTGCCAGCAGCTTCCAGCGGGGGTCCTACAGTGAGCAGTTCTTC. Translation: CASSFQRGSYSEQFF.

The gene calls are TRBV7-2 and TRBJ2-3, with D maybe TRBD1 (6 bases). CDR1 and CDR2 (germline): SGHTA, FQGNSA. V gave up 7 bases and J gave up 4 bases, with 21 bases separating them. This CDR3 region has 16 residues. The CDR3 DNA follows: TGTGCCAGCAACCCCGCCCTCTGGACAGACGCAGATACGCAGTATTTT. This codes for CASNPALWTDADTQYF.

The rearrangement links TRBV9 to TRBJ2-5, with 7 bases that match TRBD1. CDR1 is SGDLS, CDR2 YYNGEE, per germline. Trimming removed 3 bases from V and 5 bases from J; junction bases left unmatched: 7. CDR3 length: 14 residues. CDR3 in DNA: TGTGCCAGCAGCGAAGGCAGGGGGTGGGAGACCCAGTACTTC. It translates to CASSEGRGWETQYF.